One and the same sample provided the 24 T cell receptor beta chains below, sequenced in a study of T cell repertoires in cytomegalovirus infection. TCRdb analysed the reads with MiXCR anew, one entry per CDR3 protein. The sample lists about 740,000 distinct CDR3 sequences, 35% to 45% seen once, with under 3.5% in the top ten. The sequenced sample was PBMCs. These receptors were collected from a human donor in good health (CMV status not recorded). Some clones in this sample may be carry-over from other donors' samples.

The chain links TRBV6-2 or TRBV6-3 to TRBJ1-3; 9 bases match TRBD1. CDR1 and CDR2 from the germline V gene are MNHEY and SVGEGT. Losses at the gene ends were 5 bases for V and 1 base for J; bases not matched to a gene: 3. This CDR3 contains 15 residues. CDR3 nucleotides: TGTGCCAGCAGTGACAGGGGGATGTCTGGAAACACCATATATTTT. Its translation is CASSDRGMSGNTIYF.

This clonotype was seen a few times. The CDR3 nucleotides are TGTGCCAGCAGTTACAGTGGGAGGAAAGCTCAAGAGACCCAGTACTTC. Amino acid sequence: CASSYSGRKAQETQYF. The chain carries TRBV6-5 and TRBJ2-5; D might be TRBD2 (6 bases). This CDR3 spans 16 amino acids. CDR1 is MNHEY and CDR2 is SVGAGI in the germline V gene. The V and J ends lost 2 bases and 2 bases respectively, with 15 bases between them.

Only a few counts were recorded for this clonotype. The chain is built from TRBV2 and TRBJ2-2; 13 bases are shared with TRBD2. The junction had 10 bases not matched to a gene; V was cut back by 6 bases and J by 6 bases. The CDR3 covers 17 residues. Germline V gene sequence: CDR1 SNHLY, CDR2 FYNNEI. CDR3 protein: CASSLGTSGKIAGELFF. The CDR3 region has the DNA TGTGCCAGCAGCCTAGGGACTAGCGGGAAGATAGCCGGGGAGCTGTTTTTT.

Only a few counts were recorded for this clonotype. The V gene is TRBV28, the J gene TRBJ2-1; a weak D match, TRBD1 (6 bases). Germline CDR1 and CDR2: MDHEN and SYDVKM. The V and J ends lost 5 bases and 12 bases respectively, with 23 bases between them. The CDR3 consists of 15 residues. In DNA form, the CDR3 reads TGTGCCAGCAGTCCCTCGGGCATCGTAGACAGGCGGCAGTTCTTC. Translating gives CASSPSGIVDRRQFF. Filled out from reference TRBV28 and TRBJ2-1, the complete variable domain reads DVKVTQSSRYLVKRTGEKVFLECVQDMDHENMFWYRQDPGLGLRLIYFSYDVKMKEKGDIPEGYSVSREKKERFSLILESASTNQTSMYLCASSPSGIVDRRQFFGPGTRLTVL.

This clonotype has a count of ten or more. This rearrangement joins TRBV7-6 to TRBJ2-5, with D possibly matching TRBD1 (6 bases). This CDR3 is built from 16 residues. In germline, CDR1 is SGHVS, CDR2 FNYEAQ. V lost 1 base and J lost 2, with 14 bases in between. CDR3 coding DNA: TGTGCCAGCAGCTTAGGGGGGACAACTGGACAAGAGACCCAGTACTTC. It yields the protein CASSLGGTTGQETQYF.

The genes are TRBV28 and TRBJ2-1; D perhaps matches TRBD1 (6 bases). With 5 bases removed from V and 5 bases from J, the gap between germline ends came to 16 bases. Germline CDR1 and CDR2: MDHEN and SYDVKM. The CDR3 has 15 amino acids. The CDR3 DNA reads TGTGCCAGCAGTCTGGGACACACCAACGACAATGAGCAGTTCTTC. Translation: CASSLGHTNDNEQFF.

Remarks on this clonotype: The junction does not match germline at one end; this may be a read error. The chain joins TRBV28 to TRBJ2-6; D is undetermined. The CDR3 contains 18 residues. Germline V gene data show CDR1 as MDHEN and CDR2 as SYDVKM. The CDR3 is CASSFWVGRLSWANVLTF. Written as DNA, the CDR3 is TGTGCCAGCAGTTTTTGGGTAGGGCGGCTCTCTTGGGCCAACGTCCTGACTTTC.

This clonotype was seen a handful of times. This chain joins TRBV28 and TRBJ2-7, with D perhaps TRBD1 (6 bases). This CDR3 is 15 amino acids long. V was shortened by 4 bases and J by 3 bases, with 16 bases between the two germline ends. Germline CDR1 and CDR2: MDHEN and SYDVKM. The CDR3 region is CASSSEGTYNYEQYF. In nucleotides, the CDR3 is TGTGCCAGCAGTTCCGAAGGGACATATAACTACGAGCAGTACTTC. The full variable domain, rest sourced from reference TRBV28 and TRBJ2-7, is DVKVTQSSRYLVKRTGEKVFLECVQDMDHENMFWYRQDPGLGLRLIYFSYDVKMKEKGDIPEGYSVSREKKERFSLILESASTNQTSMYLCASSSEGTYNYEQYFGPGTRLTVT.

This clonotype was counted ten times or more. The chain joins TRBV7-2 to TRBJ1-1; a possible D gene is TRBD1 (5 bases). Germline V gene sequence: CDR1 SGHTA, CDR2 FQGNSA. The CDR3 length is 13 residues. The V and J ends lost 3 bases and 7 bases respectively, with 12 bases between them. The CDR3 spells CASSFTGTREAFF. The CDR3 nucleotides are TGTGCCAGCAGCTTTACCGGGACCCGTGAAGCTTTCTTT.

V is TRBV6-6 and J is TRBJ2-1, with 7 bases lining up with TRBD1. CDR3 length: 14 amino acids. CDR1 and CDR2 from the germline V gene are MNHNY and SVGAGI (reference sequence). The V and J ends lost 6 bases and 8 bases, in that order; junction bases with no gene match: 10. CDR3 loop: CASRLQGSRDEQFF. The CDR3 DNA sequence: TGTGCCAGCAGGCTACAGGGGTCGAGGGATGAGCAGTTCTTC.

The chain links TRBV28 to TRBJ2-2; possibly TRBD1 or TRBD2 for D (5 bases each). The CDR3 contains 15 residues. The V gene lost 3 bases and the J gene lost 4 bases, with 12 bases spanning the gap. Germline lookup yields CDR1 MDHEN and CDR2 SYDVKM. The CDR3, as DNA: TGTGCCAGCAGTTTTGAGGGACCCGGCACCGGGGAGCTGTTTTTT. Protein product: CASSFEGPGTGELFF.

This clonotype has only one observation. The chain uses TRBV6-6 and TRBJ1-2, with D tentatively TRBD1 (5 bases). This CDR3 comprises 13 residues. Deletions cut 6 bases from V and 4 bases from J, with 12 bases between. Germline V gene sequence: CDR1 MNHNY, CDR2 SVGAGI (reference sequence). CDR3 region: CASRTDRPYGYTF. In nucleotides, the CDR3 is TGTGCCAGCAGGACTGACAGACCCTATGGCTACACCTTC.

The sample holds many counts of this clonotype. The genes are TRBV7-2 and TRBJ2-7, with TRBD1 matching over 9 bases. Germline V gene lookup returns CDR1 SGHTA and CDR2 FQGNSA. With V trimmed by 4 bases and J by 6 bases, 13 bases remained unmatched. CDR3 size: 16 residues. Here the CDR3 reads CASSSEPGQGLVEQYF. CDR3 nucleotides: TGTGCCAGCAGCTCAGAGCCGGGACAGGGATTAGTCGAGCAGTACTTC.

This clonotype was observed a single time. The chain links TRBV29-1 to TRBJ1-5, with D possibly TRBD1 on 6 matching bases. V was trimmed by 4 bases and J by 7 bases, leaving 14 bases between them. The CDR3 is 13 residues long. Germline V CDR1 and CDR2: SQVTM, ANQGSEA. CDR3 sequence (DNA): TGCAGCGTTGTGCCAGGGGAGGGGCAGCCCCAGCATTTT. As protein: CSVVPGEGQPQHF.

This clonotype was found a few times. CDR3 region: CASSLGAAVSSYEQYF. CDR3 nucleotide sequence: TGTGCCAGCAGCCTAGGGGCGGCGGTGAGCTCCTACGAGCAGTACTTC. The chain uses TRBV7-8 and TRBJ2-7; D might be TRBD1 (5 bases). CDR3 length: 16 residues. Trimming took off 5 bases at V and 0 bases at J, with 17 bases between the two ends. From germline, CDR1 is SGHVS and CDR2 FQNEAQ.

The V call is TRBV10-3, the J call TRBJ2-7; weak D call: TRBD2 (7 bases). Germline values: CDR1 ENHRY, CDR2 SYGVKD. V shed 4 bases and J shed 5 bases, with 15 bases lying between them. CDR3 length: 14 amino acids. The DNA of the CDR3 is TGTGCCATCAGTGGGATGGGGGGGCTAGACGAGCAGTACTTC. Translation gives CAISGMGGLDEQYF.

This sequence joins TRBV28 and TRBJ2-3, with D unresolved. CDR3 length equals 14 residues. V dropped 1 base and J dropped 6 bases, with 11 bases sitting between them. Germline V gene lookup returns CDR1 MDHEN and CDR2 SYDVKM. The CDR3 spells CASSLSSRFDTQYF. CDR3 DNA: TGTGCCAGCAGTTTATCATCCAGGTTTGATACGCAGTATTTT.

This chain's CDR3 is CASSVEGANNSPLHF. In nucleotides, the CDR3 is TGTGCCAGCAGTGTGGAGGGGGCAAATAATTCACCCCTCCACTTT. The chain recombines TRBV6-8 with TRBJ1-6; 7 bases are a match to TRBD1. The ends lost 5 bases at V and 5 bases at J; junction bases unmatched: 6. The germline V gene encodes CDR1 MNHGY and CDR2 SAAAGT. The CDR3 is made up of 15 amino acids.

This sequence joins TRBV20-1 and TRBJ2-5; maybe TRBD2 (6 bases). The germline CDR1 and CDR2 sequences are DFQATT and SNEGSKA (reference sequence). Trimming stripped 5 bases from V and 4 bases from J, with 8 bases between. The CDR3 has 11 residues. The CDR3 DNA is TGCAGTGCTTCGGGGGTAGAGACCCAGTACTTC. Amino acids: CSASGVETQYF.

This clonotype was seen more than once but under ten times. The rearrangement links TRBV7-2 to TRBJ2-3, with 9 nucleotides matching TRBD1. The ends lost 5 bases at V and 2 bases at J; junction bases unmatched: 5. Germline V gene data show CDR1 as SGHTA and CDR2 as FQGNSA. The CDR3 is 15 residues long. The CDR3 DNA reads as TGTGCCAGCAGCCCCGGGACAGGGCACACAGATACGCAGTATTTT. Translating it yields CASSPGTGHTDTQYF. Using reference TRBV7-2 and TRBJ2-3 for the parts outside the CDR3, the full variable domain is GAGVSQSPSNKVTEKGKDVELRCDPISGHTALYWYRQSLGQGLEFLIYFQGNSAPDKSGLPSDRFSAERTGGSVSTLTIQRTQQEDSAVYLCASSPGTGHTDTQYFGPGTRLTVL.

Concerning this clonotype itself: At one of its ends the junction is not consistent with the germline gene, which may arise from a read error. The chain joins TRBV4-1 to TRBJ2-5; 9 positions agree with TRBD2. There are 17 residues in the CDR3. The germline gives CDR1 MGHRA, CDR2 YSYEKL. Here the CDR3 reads CASSQVTVAGDQETQYF. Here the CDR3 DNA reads TGTGCCAGCAGCCAAGTGACGGTAGCGGGAGACCAAGAGACCCAGTACTTC.

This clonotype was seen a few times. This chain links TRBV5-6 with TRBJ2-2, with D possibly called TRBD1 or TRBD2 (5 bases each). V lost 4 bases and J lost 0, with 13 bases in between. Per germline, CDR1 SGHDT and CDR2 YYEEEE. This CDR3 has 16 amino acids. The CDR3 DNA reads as TGTGCCAGCAGCAGGGGAGACAGCGCGAACACCGGGGAGCTGTTTTTT. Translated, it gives CASSRGDSANTGELFF.

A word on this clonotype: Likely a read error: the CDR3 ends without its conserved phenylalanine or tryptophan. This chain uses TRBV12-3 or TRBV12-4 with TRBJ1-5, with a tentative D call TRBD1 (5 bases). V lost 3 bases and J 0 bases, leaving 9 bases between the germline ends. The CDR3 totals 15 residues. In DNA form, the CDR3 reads TGTGCCAGCAGTTTCAGGGACCATAGCAATCAGCCCCAGCATTTG. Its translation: CASSFRDHSNQPQHL.

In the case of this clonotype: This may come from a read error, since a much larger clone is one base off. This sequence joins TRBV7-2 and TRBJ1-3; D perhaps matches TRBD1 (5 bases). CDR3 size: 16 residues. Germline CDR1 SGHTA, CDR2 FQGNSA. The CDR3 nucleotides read TGTGCCAGCAGCTTAGTCTTCGACAGCTCTGGAAACACCAGATATTTT. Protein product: CASSLVFDSSGNTRYF.